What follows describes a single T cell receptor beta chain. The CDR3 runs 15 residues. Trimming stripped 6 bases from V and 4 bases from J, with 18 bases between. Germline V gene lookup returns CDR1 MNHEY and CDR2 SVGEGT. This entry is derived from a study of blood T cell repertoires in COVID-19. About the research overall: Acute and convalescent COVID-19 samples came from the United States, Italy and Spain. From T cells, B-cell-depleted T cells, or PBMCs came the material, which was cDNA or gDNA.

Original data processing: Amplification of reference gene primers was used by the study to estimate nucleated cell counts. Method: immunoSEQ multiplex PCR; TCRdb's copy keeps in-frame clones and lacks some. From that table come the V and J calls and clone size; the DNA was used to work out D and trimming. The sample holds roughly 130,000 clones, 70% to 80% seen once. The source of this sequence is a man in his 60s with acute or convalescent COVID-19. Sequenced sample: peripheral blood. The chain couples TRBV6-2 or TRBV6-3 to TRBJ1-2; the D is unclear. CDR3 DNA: TGTGCCAGCAGCTCCTCCCACAGCGCGGGCTATGGCTACACCTTC. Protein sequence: CASSSSHSAGYGYTF.